Sequencing of this T cell receptor (beta chain) was carried out in a study of technical replicates of blood from several donors. Sequencing used immunoSEQ multiplex PCR; TCRdb keeps in-frame clones, though not all of them. The sample comprises tens of thousands of clones, 96% of which are singletons, and 0.3% to 0.35% rests with the top ten. CDR1 is SGHDT and CDR2 is YYEEEE in the germline V gene. The length of the CDR3 is 12 residues. The V call is TRBV5-6, the J call TRBJ1-1; a possible D gene is TRBD1 (6 bases). The source is a human donor in good health. Sample: T cells isolated from PBMCs. CDR3 bases: TGTGCGTGGGGGAGGGGGAGGACTGAAGCTTTCTTT. This translates into CAWGRGRTEAFF.